This T cell receptor (beta chain) was observed in a study of shared clonotypes between healthy human individuals. Across the study: CD4 naive cells filled three plates per donor, CD4 memory three, CD8 naive two and CD8 memory one.

V lost 10 bases and J lost 4; bases outside the gene matches: 6. The length of the CDR3 is 12 residues. Germline V gene lookup returns CDR1 PRHDT and CDR2 FYEKMQ (reference sequence). On sorted subsets, replicate PCRs used 200 to 250 ng DNA, or 30,000 or so T cell genomes. Profiled with immunoSEQ multiplex PCR; TCRdb holds only in-frame clones, not every one. The table lists 800,000 or so clones, roughly 96% of them singletons. The study's findings and limits: Measured sharing among donors was expected to vary with sequencing depth.

Terminally differentiated effector memory CD45RA+ cells were excluded from the naive CD8 cells, which were CD45RO-negative and positively selected for CCR7. Remarks on this clone: Its antigen is unidentified.

The sample comprised naive CD8+ T cells sorted from blood. The chain recombines TRBV13 with TRBJ1-1, with TRBD1 identical over 7 bases. This TCR was sampled from a man under 40 in good health. CDR3 residues: CATNTGATEAFF. The CDR3 DNA is TGTGCCACCAATACAGGGGCCACTGAAGCTTTCTTT.